These 23 T cell receptor beta chains share one sample of origin, sequenced in a study of vaccination effects on CD4 cells after COVID-19. Assay used: immunoSEQ multiplex PCR; TCRdb lists only in-frame clones, some missing. Counted here are under 20,000 clones, about 70% occurring once; the ten biggest clones make up 15% to 20%. ViraFEST used viral peptide pools to expand antigen-specific CD4+ T cells before sequencing. The culture ran for roughly 10 days before CD4+ T cells were isolated. Their SARS-CoV-2 infection, verified by PCR, occurred between March and December 2020. These TCRs' antigens remain unknown. The specimen was CD4+ T cells from PBMCs cultured with SARS-CoV-2 spike peptides, collected before COVID-19 vaccination. These receptors were taken from a human donor who had a prior SARS-CoV-2 infection.

The rearrangement uses TRBV6-2 or TRBV6-3 and TRBJ1-1; D might be TRBD1 (6 bases). V was shortened by 0 bases and J by 1 base, with 12 bases between the two germline ends. Germline values: CDR1 MNHEY, CDR2 SVGEGT. The CDR3 contains 16 residues. CDR3 residues: CASSYSYRGQNTEAFF. In nucleotides, the CDR3 is TGTGCCAGCAGTTACTCTTATCGGGGGCAGAACACTGAAGCTTTCTTT.

This sequence joins TRBV3-1 (or the pseudogene TRBV3-2) and TRBJ2-5, with 7 bases identical to TRBD1. The CDR3 contains 17 residues. The germline CDR1 and CDR2 sequences are LGHDT and YNNKEL (reference sequence). After removal of 2 bases from V and 1 base from J, the junction contained 10 bases not matched to a gene. The CDR3 protein is CASSQMLGTVSQETQYF. DNA of the CDR3: TGTGCCAGCAGCCAAATGTTGGGGACAGTTTCCCAAGAGACCCAGTACTTC.

This clone was counted between two and nine times. The chain uses TRBV15 and TRBJ2-5, with TRBD2 matching over 9 bases. Trimming removed 4 bases from V and 0 bases from J; junction bases left unmatched: 3. The CDR3 extends over 15 amino acids. CDR1 and CDR2 (germline): LNHNV, YYDKDF (reference sequence). CDR3 DNA sequence: TGTGCCACCAGCAAAAGACTAGCGGACCAAGAGACCCAGTACTTC. Translating it yields CATSKRLADQETQYF.

This chain connects TRBV7-3 to TRBJ2-1, with 8 bases identical to TRBD2. The germline CDR1 and CDR2 sequences are SGHTA and FQGTGA. J was trimmed by 7 bases and V by 1 base; bases with no gene match: 6. There are 15 residues in the CDR3. The CDR3 loop is CASSLSLAGTNEQFF. The CDR3 DNA reads TGTGCCAGCAGCTTAAGTTTAGCGGGAACGAATGAGCAGTTCTTC.

The chain links TRBV6-5 to TRBJ1-6; a possible D gene is TRBD1 (5 bases). The CDR3 consists of 13 residues. Germline assignment: CDR1 MNHEY and CDR2 SVGAGI. The V end was cut by 6 bases, the J end by 8 bases, with 11 bases between. CDR3 in DNA: TGTGCCAGCAGCGGGACGGTCGATTCACCCCTCCACTTT. Encoded protein: CASSGTVDSPLHF.

The chain joins TRBV5-1 to TRBJ2-7; 7 bases map to TRBD2. The CDR3 is made up of 13 amino acids. Trimming removed 4 bases from V and 3 bases from J; junction bases left unmatched: 4. Germline CDR1 is SGHRS and CDR2 is YFSETQ. CDR3 loop: CASSQAGYYEQYF. CDR3 DNA sequence: TGCGCCAGCAGCCAAGCGGGATACTACGAGCAGTACTTC.

The chain combines TRBV27 with TRBJ2-1, with 11 bases lining up with TRBD2. Per the germline V gene, CDR1 is MNHEY and CDR2 is SMNVEV (reference sequence). The CDR3 length is 15 residues. V lost 7 bases and J lost 6; bases outside the gene matches: 8. The CDR3 nucleotides are TGTGCCAGCACTTTTAGCGGGAGGGCTCCCAATGAGCAGTTCTTC. It encodes CASTFSGRAPNEQFF.

The rearrangement links TRBV5-1 to TRBJ2-5; 8 nucleotides align to TRBD2. This CDR3 region has 18 residues. In germline, CDR1 is SGHRS, CDR2 YFSETQ. The trim removed 1 base at V and 1 base at J, leaving 12 bases unmatched. The CDR3 protein is CASSLRPKSGGTQETQYF. CDR3 bases: TGCGCCAGCAGCTTGCGACCGAAATCGGGGGGGACCCAAGAGACCCAGTACTTC.

This chain links TRBV12-5 with TRBJ1-2; D call uncertain. CDR3 length: 17 residues. The germline gives CDR1 LGHNT, CDR2 FRNRAP. The ends were cut back, 0 bases at V and 4 bases at J, with 18 bases in the middle. The CDR3 nucleotides read TGTGCTAGTGGTTTGGTCCCCCCCATCCGGGCACCCTATGGCTACACCTTC. This gives the protein CASGLVPPIRAPYGYTF.

The chain joins TRBV4-1 to TRBJ2-3; possibly TRBD2 for D (5 bases). Germline V gives CDR1 MGHRA, CDR2 YSYEKL. This CDR3 is 15 amino acids long. Trimming cost V 4 bases and J 0 bases, with 11 bases left between them. The CDR3 loop is CASSRTGTSTDTQYF. The CDR3 region has the DNA TGCGCCAGCAGCCGGACTGGCACTAGCACAGATACGCAGTATTTT.

This clone was counted once. The J gene is TRBJ2-6, the V gene TRBV24-1, with unresolved D. V was pared by 5 bases and J by 4 bases, with 8 bases between. Germline V gene sequence: CDR1 KGHDR, CDR2 SFDVKD. This CDR3 contains 14 residues. The CDR3 DNA reads as TGTGCCACCAGTGGTATATCAGGGGCCAACGTCCTGACTTTC. As protein: CATSGISGANVLTF.

The rearrangement joins TRBV7-2 to TRBJ2-7; a possible D gene is TRBD2 (7 bases). The germline gives CDR1 SGHTA, CDR2 FQGNSA. Deletions cut 8 bases from V and 4 bases from J, with 27 bases between. This CDR3 region has 17 residues. CDR3 coding DNA: TGTGCCAGCTCAAGGGGGGGGCTCGGTAAATGGGTGTACGAGCAGTACTTC. Translated, it gives CASSRGGLGKWVYEQYF. The full variable domain, in which reference TRBV7-2 and TRBJ2-7 provide the parts outside the CDR3, is GAGVSQSPSNKVTEKGKDVELRCDPISGHTALYWYRQSLGQGLEFLIYFQGNSAPDKSGLPSDRFSAERTGGSVSTLTIQRTQQEDSAVYLCASSRGGLGKWVYEQYFGPGTRLTVT.

This clone was seen only a few times. This chain joins TRBV3-1 (or the pseudogene TRBV3-2) and TRBJ2-2, with a tentative D call TRBD2 (5 bases). This CDR3 is 18 amino acids long. Deletions cut 0 bases from V and 5 bases from J, with 19 bases between. Germline V CDR1 and CDR2: LGHDT, YNNKEL (reference sequence). CDR3 DNA sequence: TGTGCCAGCAGCCAAGATATACGGTATCGATCGGGGACCGGGGAGCTGTTTTTT. Residues: CASSQDIRYRSGTGELFF.

Here the CDR3 DNA reads TGTGCCAGCATCGTCTTCAGGGGGCGAAGAGAAAAACTGTTTTTT. This codes for CASIVFRGRREKLFF. The chain has TRBV27 and TRBJ1-4; TRBD1 aligns across 8 bases. Germline V gives CDR1 MNHEY, CDR2 SMNVEV (reference sequence). CDR3 size: 15 residues. Trimming removed 7 bases from V and 8 bases from J; junction bases left unmatched: 12. The full variable domain, completed using reference TRBV27 and TRBJ1-4, is EAQVTQNPRYLITVTGKKLTVTCSQNMNHEYMSWYRQDPGLGLRQIYYSMNVEVTDKGDVPEGYKVSRKEKRNFPLILESPSPNQTSLYFCASIVFRGRREKLFFGSGTQLSVL.

This clone was recorded only once. V usage is TRBV18 and J usage is TRBJ1-4; D remains unclear. Germline V gene sequence: CDR1 KGHSH, CDR2 LQKENI. The V and J ends lost 1 base and 7 bases respectively, with 10 bases between them. The CDR3 totals 14 residues. The DNA of the CDR3 is TGTGCCAGCTCACCACGGGGTATGGGTGAAAAACTGTTTTTT. It translates to CASSPRGMGEKLFF.

This chain joins TRBV2 and TRBJ2-3, with no clear D. V shed 7 bases and J shed 7 bases, with 9 bases lying between them. This CDR3 contains 11 residues. Germline CDR1 reads SNHLY; CDR2 reads FYNNEI. CDR3 in amino acids: CASKSEYTQYF. For the CDR3, the DNA is TGTGCCAGCAAATCAGAATATACGCAGTATTTT.

The rearrangement joins TRBV7-9 to TRBJ2-7; TRBD2 matches at 9 bases. The CDR3 totals 13 residues. With V trimmed by 3 bases and J by 10 bases, 7 bases remained unmatched. Germline assignment: CDR1 SEHNR and CDR2 FQNEAQ (reference sequence). The CDR3 here is CASSFSGGEAQYF. For the CDR3, the DNA is TGTGCCAGCAGCTTTAGCGGGGGAGAAGCCCAGTACTTC.

The rearrangement joins TRBV19 to TRBJ2-1, with D hard to call. The CDR3 is 16 amino acids. CDR1 is LNHDA, CDR2 SQIVND, per germline (reference sequence). With 7 bases removed from V and 0 bases from J, the gap between germline ends came to 16 bases. As DNA, the CDR3 is TGTGCCAGTAAGGTTACCACCTTAAGCTCCTACAATGAGCAGTTCTTC. Residues: CASKVTTLSSYNEQFF. Full variable domain (outside the CDR3, taken from reference TRBV19 and TRBJ2-1): DGGITQSPKYLFRKEGQNVTLSCEQNLNHDAMYWYRQDPGQGLRLIYYSQIVNDFQKGDIAEGYSVSREKKESFPLTVTSAQKNPTAFYLCASKVTTLSSYNEQFFGPGTRLTVL.

The rearrangement links TRBV7-9 to TRBJ1-2; weak D call: TRBD1 (6 bases). The CDR3 is 13 residues long. From germline, CDR1 is SEHNR and CDR2 FQNEAQ (reference sequence). The V end lost 5 bases, the J end lost 6 bases, and 13 bases lay between the germline ends. CDR3 DNA sequence: TGTGCCAGCAGCCCTAGGGGGGGGAATGGCTACACCTTC. This encodes CASSPRGGNGYTF.

The chain has TRBV7-8 and TRBJ2-3, with 9 bases aligning to TRBD2. Germline V gene data show CDR1 as SGHVS and CDR2 as FQNEAQ. The CDR3 contains 16 residues. Trimming took 2 bases from V and 6 from J; bases not matched to a gene: 9. Here the CDR3 DNA reads TGTGCCAGCAGCTTATCCGGTAGCGGGAGTTTCGATACGCAGTATTTT. Protein product: CASSLSGSGSFDTQYF.

In DNA, the CDR3 is TGTGCCAGCAGCCGCCGGCCGACTAGCGGGGGGTTGAAGACCCAGTACTTC. Protein sequence: CASSRRPTSGGLKTQYF. This chain uses TRBV5-8 with TRBJ2-5, with 13 positions matching TRBD2. Germline V lookup: CDR1 SGHTS, CDR2 YDEGEE. The CDR3 is 17 residues long. The V segment lost 4 bases and the J segment 6 bases; nucleotides outside the gene matches: 12. The full variable domain, rest sourced from reference TRBV5-8 and TRBJ2-5, is EAGVTQSPTHLIKTRGQQATLRCSPISGHTSVYWYQQALGLGLQFLLWYDEGEERNRGNFPPRFSGRQFPNYSSELNVNALELEDSALYLCASSRRPTSGGLKTQYFGPGTRLLVL.

Only one count was recorded for this clone. This sequence joins TRBV19 and TRBJ2-2, with TRBD2 identical over 8 bases. The V gene's germline CDR1 is LNHDA and CDR2 SQIVND (reference sequence). The CDR3 runs 18 residues. V was clipped by 3 bases and J by 3 bases; unmatched bases: 12. The CDR3 protein is CASSIPSDGGADTGELFF. The CDR3, as DNA: TGTGCCAGTAGTATCCCCTCGGACGGGGGGGCCGACACCGGGGAGCTGTTTTTT.

The chain links TRBV5-1 to TRBJ1-4; the match to TRBD1 covers 7 bases. This CDR3 region has 13 residues. Germline V gives CDR1 SGHRS, CDR2 YFSETQ. The V gene end was trimmed by 7 bases and the J gene end by 3 bases; junction bases not matched to a gene: 3. CDR3 DNA: TGCGCCAGCGCAGGGGGGGCTAATGAAAAACTGTTTTTT. Translated, it gives CASAGGANEKLFF. Combining the CDR3 with reference TRBV5-1 and TRBJ1-4 gives the whole variable domain KAGVTQTPRYLIKTRGQQVTLSCSPISGHRSVSWYQQTPGQGLQFLFEYFSETQRNKGNFPGRFSGRQFSNSRSEMNVSTLELGDSALYLCASAGGANEKLFFGSGTQLSVL.